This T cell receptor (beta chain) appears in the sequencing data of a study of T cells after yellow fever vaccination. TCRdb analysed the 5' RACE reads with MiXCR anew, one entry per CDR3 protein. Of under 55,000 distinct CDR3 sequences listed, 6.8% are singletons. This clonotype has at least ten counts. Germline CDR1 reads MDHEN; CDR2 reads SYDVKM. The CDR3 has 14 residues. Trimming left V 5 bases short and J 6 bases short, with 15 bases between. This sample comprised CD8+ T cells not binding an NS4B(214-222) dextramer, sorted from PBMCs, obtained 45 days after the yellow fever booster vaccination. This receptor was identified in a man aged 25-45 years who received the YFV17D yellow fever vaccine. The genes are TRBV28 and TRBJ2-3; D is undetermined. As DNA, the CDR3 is TGTGCCAGCAGTCAAAGACTCATGGGGGATACGCAGTATTTT. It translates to CASSQRLMGDTQYF.